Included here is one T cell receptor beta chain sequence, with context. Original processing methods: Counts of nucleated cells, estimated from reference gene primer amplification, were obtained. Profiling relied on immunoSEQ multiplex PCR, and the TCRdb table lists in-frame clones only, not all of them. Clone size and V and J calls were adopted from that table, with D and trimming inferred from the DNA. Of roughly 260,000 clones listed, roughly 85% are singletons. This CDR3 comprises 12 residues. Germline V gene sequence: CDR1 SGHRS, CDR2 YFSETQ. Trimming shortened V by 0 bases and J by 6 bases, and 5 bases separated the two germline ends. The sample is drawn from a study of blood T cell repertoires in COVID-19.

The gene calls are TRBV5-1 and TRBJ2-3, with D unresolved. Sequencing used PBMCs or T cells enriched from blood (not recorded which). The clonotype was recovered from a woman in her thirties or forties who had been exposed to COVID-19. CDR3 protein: CASSLARDTQYF. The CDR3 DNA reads TGCGCCAGCAGCTTGGCACGGGATACGCAGTATTTT.